The rows below give T cell receptor beta chains drawn from one sample of a study of cytomegalovirus exposure and HLA in healthy donors. Generated by immunoSEQ multiplex PCR, the TCRdb table keeps only in-frame clones and is missing some. In the table there are under 95,000 clones, roughly 80% of which are singletons. The material sequenced was PBMCs. These TCRs come from a male donor in good health and CMV-seronegative. Both conserved end residues are part of each CDR3. D genes are given only for firm matches. Part of the rows lack a size; the others show once, few, many or a class for expanded clones.

clone_size j_call d_call v_call cdr3_nt cdr3_aa
NA TRBJ1-5 NA TRBV30 TGTGCCTGGAGAGCGTCATCCGATACGCAGCATTTT CAWRASSDTQHF
NA TRBJ2-2 NA TRBV4-1 TGCGCCAGCAGCCAAGGGGGGCAGGGTAACACCGGGGAGCTGTTTTTT CASSQGGQGNTGELFF
NA TRBJ2-7 TRBD2 TRBV18 TGTGCCAGCTCACTAGGGACTAGCGGAAACTACGAGCAGTACTTC CASSLGTSGNYEQYF
once TRBJ2-5 NA TRBV5-5 TGTGCCAGCAGCTTACTACGGGAGCAAGAGACCCAGTACTTC CASSLLREQETQYF
NA TRBJ2-1 NA TRBV28 TGTGCCAGCAGTCCCAGACTAGGCCGAGGAACCAATGAGCAGTTCTTC CASSPRLGRGTNEQFF
few TRBJ1-2 NA TRBV6-5 TGTGCCAGCAGTTACTTCCCCTTGGCCGAAAACTATGGCTACACCTTC CASSYFPLAENYGYTF
few TRBJ2-3 NA TRBV29-1 TGCAGCGTGGGCGAAAACACAGATACGCAGTATTTT CSVGENTDTQYF
NA TRBJ1-1 NA TRBV18 TGTGCCAGCTCACCACAACAAGTGAACACTGAAGCTTTCTTT CASSPQQVNTEAFF
NA TRBJ2-5 TRBD1 TRBV5-6 TGTGCCAGCAGCGGGAGAGGTGGGACAGGACAAGAGACCCAGTACTTC CASSGRGGTGQETQYF
NA TRBJ2-5 TRBD2 TRBV27 TGTGCCAGCAGTTTACTCGGGGGGATTACGGGGACCCAGTACTTC CASSLLGGITGTQYF
once TRBJ2-5 NA TRBV6-5 TGTGCCAGCAGTAGCTTGGGCAGGGCAGGGGAGACCCAGTACTTC CASSSLGRAGETQYF
few TRBJ2-4 NA TRBV29-1 TGCAGCGGGAGGGGGGACAGCAAAGGCATTCAGTACTTC CSGRGDSKGIQYF
NA TRBJ2-1 TRBD1 TRBV5-1 TGCGCCAGCACCCGGGACAGCGATTACAATGAGCAGTTCTTC CASTRDSDYNEQFF
NA TRBJ1-1 NA TRBV2 TGTGCCAGCAGTGACGGCCGAGGGAACACTGAAGCTTTCTTT CASSDGRGNTEAFF
NA TRBJ2-7 TRBD1 TRBV28 TGTGCCAGCAGTTTGCCAGGGACAGGCACCTACGAGCAGTACTTC CASSLPGTGTYEQYF
NA TRBJ1-1 TRBD1 TRBV9 TGTGCCAGCAGCGTAAACAGGGGGGGCACTGAAGCTTTCTTT CASSVNRGGTEAFF
NA TRBJ2-1 TRBD1 TRBV19 TGTGCCAGTAGTCTGGGACAGGCCTACAATGAGCAGTTCTTC CASSLGQAYNEQFF
few TRBJ2-7 TRBD1 TRBV18 TGTGCCAGCTCACTCGGGACAGGGGGTGCCTACGAGCAGTACTTC CASSLGTGGAYEQYF
NA TRBJ1-1 NA TRBV10-3 TGTGCCATCAGTGAGTCGATGGGGGGGAGGGGGAACACTGAAGCTTTCTTT CAISESMGGRGNTEAFF
NA TRBJ2-7 NA TRBV6-1 TGTGCCAGCGCCCTCTCGTATAGCGGCTACGAGCAGTACTTC CASALSYSGYEQYF
NA TRBJ2-7 TRBD2 TRBV9 TGTGCCAGCAGCGTAGGTCAGGCTAGCGGGAACGAGCAGTACTTC CASSVGQASGNEQYF
few TRBJ1-1 TRBD1 TRBV18 TGTGCCAGCTCTCTTACAGGGGGGGAAACTGAAGCTTTCTTT CASSLTGGETEAFF
NA TRBJ2-7 TRBD2 TRBV7-9 TGTGCCAGCAGCTTCGATGGAAGGACTAGCGGGAGGTCGTACGAGCAGTACTTC CASSFDGRTSGRSYEQYF
NA TRBJ2-3 TRBD1 TRBV30 TGTGCCTGGAGCATAGGAGGTCCTGGACAGGGGGAAGCAGATACGCAGTATTTT CAWSIGGPGQGEADTQYF
NA TRBJ1-1 NA TRBV9 TGTGCCAGCAGCGTAATGGCGGGAGGTAGCACTGAAGCTTTCTTT CASSVMAGGSTEAFF
NA TRBJ2-1 NA TRBV4-2 TGTGCCAGCAGCCAAGATAGCTCCTACAATGAGCAGTTCTTC CASSQDSSYNEQFF
NA TRBJ1-5 TRBD1 TRBV7-8 TGTGCCAGCAGCCCCCGGACAGGGTTCGCAAATCAGCCCCAGCATTTT CASSPRTGFANQPQHF
NA TRBJ2-3 TRBD2 TRBV29-1 TGCAGCGTTGAAAGGACTAGCGGGGGGGATACGCAGTATTTT CSVERTSGGDTQYF
NA TRBJ2-1 TRBD2 TRBV14 TGTGCCAGTTCCCCGGGACTAGCGGGATATGGTGAGCAGTTCTTC CASSPGLAGYGEQFF
NA TRBJ2-7 TRBD2 TRBV11-2 TGTGCCAGCAGCTCTAGCGGGAATACCTACGAGCAGTACTTC CASSSSGNTYEQYF
NA TRBJ1-2 TRBD1 TRBV6-5 TGTGCCAGCAGTTACTCGACAGGGGAGCGTGGCTACACCTTC CASSYSTGERGYTF
once TRBJ1-5 NA TRBV4-1 TGCGCCAGCAGCCAAGATCCCCCGGGTCAGCCCCAGCATTTT CASSQDPPGQPQHF
NA TRBJ2-1 NA TRBV29-1 TGCAGCGGAGGTGAGCAGTTCTTC CSGGEQFF
NA TRBJ2-1 TRBD2 TRBV7-9 TGTGCCAGCAGCCCGGGAGGGGGGCGCCCCAATGAGCAGTTCTTC CASSPGGGRPNEQFF
few TRBJ2-1 NA TRBV2 TGTGCCAGCAGTGAAATTAGAAATGAGCAGTTCTTC CASSEIRNEQFF
NA TRBJ1-3 NA TRBV7-2 TGTGCCAGCAGCCCTGCCGGCTCTGGAAACACCATATATTTT CASSPAGSGNTIYF
NA TRBJ2-3 TRBD1 TRBV6-5 TGTGCCAGCAGTTCCTCCGGGACAGCTAGCACAGATACGCAGTATTTT CASSSSGTASTDTQYF
NA TRBJ2-1 TRBD2 TRBV7-3 TGTGCCAGCAGCAAACACCCAGGGACTAGCGGGAGTCGCAATGAGCAGTTCTTC CASSKHPGTSGSRNEQFF
NA TRBJ2-6 NA TRBV5-1 TGCGCCAGCAGCTTGAAGGCAGGGAACTCTGGGGCCAACGTCCTGACTTTC CASSLKAGNSGANVLTF
NA TRBJ2-3 TRBD1 TRBV6-1 TGTGCCAGCAGTGGAGGGGGCTGGTTGGTTGATACGCAGTATTTT CASSGGGWLVDTQYF
once TRBJ1-1 TRBD1 TRBV7-2 TGTGCCAGCAGCCGTCCCGGGACAGTTATGAACACTGAAGCTTTCTTT CASSRPGTVMNTEAFF
NA TRBJ2-1 TRBD2 TRBV6-1 TGTGCCAGCAGTGAAATAGGTCGGCGGGGGACCTACAATGAGCAGTTCTTC CASSEIGRRGTYNEQFF
NA TRBJ2-7 TRBD2 TRBV7-8 TGTGCCAGCAGCTTAGGGAGGACTAGCGGCTCCTACGAGCAGTACTTC CASSLGRTSGSYEQYF
NA TRBJ2-5 NA TRBV29-1 TGCAGCGTTGTAATGGGGGGTCGAGAGACCCAGTACTTC CSVVMGGRETQYF
NA TRBJ1-2 NA TRBV4-1 TGCGCCAGCAGCGGGGCGCGGGGGCTTTATGGCTACACCTTC CASSGARGLYGYTF
NA TRBJ1-5 TRBD1 TRBV4-1 TGCGCCAGCAGCCAAGCGGGCAGGGGGAGCAATCAGCCCCAGCATTTT CASSQAGRGSNQPQHF
NA TRBJ2-5 TRBD2 TRBV19 TGTGCCAGTAGTGACGGGAGGACCCAAGAGACCCAGTACTTC CASSDGRTQETQYF
NA TRBJ1-3 TRBD1 TRBV19 TGTGCCAGTATACGGACAGGTACAAAGTCTGGAAACACCATATATTTT CASIRTGTKSGNTIYF
few TRBJ1-1 TRBD1 TRBV6-5 TGTGCCAGCAGCCTCACAGGGGCCGGGGCTGAAGCTTTCTTT CASSLTGAGAEAFF